The following is a T cell receptor beta chain sequence with its context. The sample originates from a study of shared clonotypes between healthy human individuals. Data came from immunoSEQ multiplex PCR; TCRdb stores just in-frame clones and leaves some out. The sample has approximately 2,000,000 clones, roughly 92% seen once. What was sequenced was naive CD4+ T cells from PBMCs. Subset indicated: CD45RA+ positively selected. The receptor was isolated from a man younger than 35 in good health. Some clones in this sample may be carry-over from other donors' samples.

CDR3 coding DNA: TGTGCCAGCAGCTTAAAGGCTAGCGGGGGATACGAGCAGTACTTC. This translates into CASSLKASGGYEQYF. The chain couples TRBV7-3 to TRBJ2-7; 10 positions match TRBD2. V shed 1 base and J 4 bases; nucleotides not matched to a gene: 4. The CDR3 contains 15 residues. Germline-derived CDR1 and CDR2 are SGHTA and FQGTGA.